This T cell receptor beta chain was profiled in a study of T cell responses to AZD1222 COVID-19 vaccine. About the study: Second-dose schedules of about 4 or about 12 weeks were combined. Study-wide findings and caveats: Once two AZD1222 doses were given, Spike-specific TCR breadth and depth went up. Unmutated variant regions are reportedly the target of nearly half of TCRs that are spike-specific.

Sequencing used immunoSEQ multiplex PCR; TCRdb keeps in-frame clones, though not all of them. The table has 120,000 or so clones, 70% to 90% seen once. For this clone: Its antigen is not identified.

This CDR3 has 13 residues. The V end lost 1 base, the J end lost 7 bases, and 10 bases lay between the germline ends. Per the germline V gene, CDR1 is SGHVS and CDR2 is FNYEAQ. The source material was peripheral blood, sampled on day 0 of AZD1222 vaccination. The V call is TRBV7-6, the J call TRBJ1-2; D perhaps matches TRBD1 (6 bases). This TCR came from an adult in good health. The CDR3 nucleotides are TGTGCCAGCAGCTTAGACAGGGTGGGTGGCTACACCTTC. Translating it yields CASSLDRVGGYTF.